Listed here are 4 T cell receptor beta chains from one sample, sequenced in a study of long-term antiretroviral therapy in people with HIV. The immunoSEQ assay was v3.0, run at survey level. The assay was immunoSEQ multiplex PCR, and TCRdb's table has in-frame clones only and misses some. The sample lists some 23,000 clones, around 80% seen once, with more than 8.5% in the top ten. The starting material was unsorted PBMCs, obtained 1.2 years after starting antiretroviral therapy. The receptors were sampled from a middle-aged woman with HIV.

V usage is TRBV25-1 and J usage is TRBJ2-1, with unresolved D. The CDR3 is 13 amino acids. With 7 bases removed from V and 5 bases from J, the gap between germline ends came to 12 bases. Germline V gene sequence: CDR1 MGHDK, CDR2 SYGVNS. CDR3 loop: CASTTANDNEQFF. The CDR3, as DNA: TGTGCCAGCACCACGGCCAATGACAATGAGCAGTTCTTC.

This clone is a singleton in its sample. The chain joins TRBV7-2 to TRBJ2-7; D is unresolved. Germline CDR1 reads SGHTA; CDR2 reads FQGNSA. V was trimmed by 3 bases and J by 4 bases, leaving 7 bases between them. The CDR3 consists of 12 residues. The CDR3 nucleotides read TGTGCCAGCAGCTTTAACGGTTACGAGCAGTACTTC. This gives the protein CASSFNGYEQYF.

This clone was picked up a small number of times. The J gene is TRBJ2-7, the V gene TRBV30; D perhaps matches TRBD2 (6 bases). Germline lookup yields CDR1 GTSNPN and CDR2 SVGIG (reference sequence). The V and J ends lost 8 bases and 0 bases respectively, with 11 bases between them. The length of the CDR3 is 12 residues. CDR3 nucleotide sequence: TGTGCCCTGCGGGACGACTCCTACGAGCAGTACTTC. Protein sequence: CALRDDSYEQYF.

The rearrangement joins TRBV4-3 to TRBJ1-6; no clear D. Trimming left V 2 bases short and J 6 bases short, with 11 bases between. Germline V lookup: CDR1 LGHNA, CDR2 YSLEER. The CDR3 runs 15 residues. CDR3 DNA: TGCGCCAGCAGCCAAACGAGGGCAACTAATTCACCCCTCCACTTT. This gives the protein CASSQTRATNSPLHF.